This TCR beta chain was sequenced during a study of T cells after yellow fever vaccination. Trimming took off 6 bases at V and 7 bases at J, with 9 bases between the two ends. The CDR3 sequence is 11 residues long. TCRdb called the 5' RACE reads again in MiXCR, with one record for every CDR3 protein. The sample consists of about 350,000 distinct CDR3 sequences, roughly 8.4% of them appearing once. The receptor's source is a man younger than 35 who received the YFV17D yellow fever vaccine. This chain uses TRBV12-3 or TRBV12-4 with TRBJ1-2, with D possibly matching TRBD1 (6 bases). The sample was PBMCs, taken 35 to 50 days after the first yellow fever vaccination. DNA of the CDR3: TGTGCCAGCAGCAGGGGCCCTGGCTACACCTTC. Translating it yields CASSRGPGYTF.